This T cell receptor beta chain was profiled in a study of blood T cell repertoires in COVID-19. Across the whole study: In each case, the material was cDNA or gDNA derived from T cells, B-cell-depleted T cells, or PBMCs.

The CDR3 has 17 amino acids. Trimming cost V 8 bases and J 0 bases; bases outside gene matches: 10. CDR1 and CDR2 (germline): MNHEY, SMNVEV (reference sequence). The data were produced by immunoSEQ multiplex PCR, yet TCRdb's version contains in-frame clones alone and is incomplete. The data show roughly 210,000 clones, with around 87% seen just once and roughly 7.1% held by the top ten. This clone showed up just once. The J gene is TRBJ2-1, the V gene TRBV27; 10 bases fit TRBD2. What was sequenced was PBMCs or T cells enriched from blood (not recorded which). The TCR sequence derives from a man aged 30-40 years in a cohort exposed to, infected with or recovered from COVID-19 (not recorded which). The CDR3, as DNA: TGTGCCAGCTCACTAGCGGGATTCGAGGCCTCCTACAATGAGCAGTTCTTC. As protein: CASSLAGFEASYNEQFF.